Described below is a single T cell receptor (beta chain) sequence and its context. The antigen this receptor binds is unknown. For every CD8+ T cell subset, 300,000 cells were flow-sorted straight into RLT lysis buffer, and each subset was sorted in triplicate. Standard density gradient centrifugation was used to isolate peripheral blood mononuclear cells from buffy coats. Total RNA was extracted from sorted cells using an RNeasy Mini Kit. The data derive from a study of CXCR3-negative and CXCR3-positive naive CD8 T cells (dated by TCRdb to about 2019). Regarding the complete study: Some 130 million TRB reads were obtained in total, roughly 1.5 +/- 0.3 million reads per library. The diversity and physicochemical repertoire analyses included 11 donors pooled from two independent experiments. Naive subsets from about 5 donors and memory cells from 3 donors were included in the TRBV-TRBJ cluster analysis. Study-wide conclusions, independent of this receptor: Within the same donor, TRBV-TRBJ usage looked similar between naive CXCR3-negative and CXCR3-positive cells, but memory cells had distinct patterns. Because surface CD5, which has been linked to self-reactivity in mice, was comparable between naive subsets, TCR interaction strength was also inferred from TRB CDR3 physicochemical properties. Because CXCR3 expression was partially decreased after cryopreservation, freshly isolated PBMCs were used for most assays. Both naive subsets had comparably high repertoire diversity, while memory CD8+ T cells had much lower repertoire diversity.

TCRdb names NextSeq 550 as the instrument used. The Human TCR Profiling Kit (MiLaboratory) was used to make UMI-labeled 5' RACE TRB cDNA libraries. The full amount of extracted RNA was used for cDNA synthesis, and the full amount of resulting cDNA was used for PCR amplification. Libraries were prepared in parallel with an identical number of PCR cycles. Turning to the authors' computational methods: With a requirement of at least two reads per UMI, MIGEC and MiXCR extracted about 50,000 +/- 10,000 unique UMI-labeled TRB cDNA molecules per library. An average of approximately 40,000 +/- 10,000 functional in-frame TRB CDR3 nucleotide clonotypes without stop codons was found per library. After each sample was downsampled to 5000 UMI-labeled TRB molecules, VDJtools was used to calculate diversity metrics such as normalized Shannon-Wiener and Chao1. VDJtools was used to calculate clonotype-size-weighted physicochemical properties of the central five CDR3 residues, namely interaction energy, strength, volume and Kidera factor 4. TCRdb reprocessed the raw reads; every CDR3 protein sequence is a single record, and DNA is not supplied. It is TCRdb's table, rather than the study itself, that gives the V and J calls and clone size. For this sample, the table gives tens of thousands of distinct CDR3 sequences. The ten largest make up 20% to 30% of the sample.

Taken from cysteine to phenylalanine, the CDR3 has 15 residues. No DNA is given. CDR1 and CDR2, per the germline V gene (reference sequence), are DFQATT and SNEGSKA. The sequencing input was memory CD8+ T cells from blood. The cell subset or site label for this specimen denotes: conventional CD8+ memory T cells (TMEM), sorted as controls. In this chain, TRBV20-1 is recombined with TRBJ2-2; the D call from TCRdb, TRBD2, cannot be confirmed without DNA. This TCR was recovered from a human donor in good health. Some clones in this sample may be carry-over from other donors' samples. CDR3 region: CSAKLAGANTGELFF.